The rows below give T cell receptor beta chains drawn from one sample of a study of cytomegalovirus exposure and HLA in healthy donors. Sequencing was performed with immunoSEQ multiplex PCR; in TCRdb, only in-frame clones are kept and a portion is missing. The sample totals some 200,000 clones. Sequenced sample: PBMCs. These receptors originate from a girl aged 2-10 years in good health and CMV-seropositive. Each CDR3 is given with its conserved first and last residue. The D gene is left open where the match is weak.

j_call: TRBJ2-7
v_call: TRBV10-3
d_call: TRBD2
cdr3_aa: CAIGSRLAGPQGEQYF
cdr3_nt: TGTGCCATCGGGTCTAGGCTAGCGGGACCCCAGGGGGAGCAGTACTTC

j_call: TRBJ1-4
v_call: TRBV6-1
d_call: -
cdr3_aa: CASNPGHTNEKLFF
cdr3_nt: TGTGCCAGCAATCCGGGACATACAAATGAAAAACTGTTTTTT

j_call: TRBJ1-2
v_call: TRBV6-1
d_call: -
cdr3_aa: CASSEPYGYTF
cdr3_nt: TGTGCCAGCTCAGAACCCTATGGCTACACCTTC

j_call: TRBJ1-1
v_call: TRBV2
d_call: -
cdr3_aa: CATAGAWGLGEAFF
cdr3_nt: TGTGCCACCGCCGGTGCCTGGGGGCTGGGTGAAGCTTTCTTT

j_call: TRBJ2-1
v_call: TRBV7-3
d_call: -
cdr3_aa: CASSLVTGIPINNEQFF
cdr3_nt: TGTGCCAGCAGCTTAGTCACAGGGATCCCCATCAACAATGAGCAGTTCTTC

j_call: TRBJ2-2
v_call: TRBV9
d_call: -
cdr3_aa: CASSAGQGPSGELFF
cdr3_nt: TGTGCCAGCAGCGCAGGACAAGGGCCGTCCGGGGAGCTGTTTTTT

j_call: TRBJ1-5
v_call: TRBV6-5
d_call: -
cdr3_aa: CASSYSRGKPQHF
cdr3_nt: TGTGCCAGCAGTTACTCTCGGGGTAAGCCCCAGCATTTT

j_call: TRBJ1-2
v_call: TRBV29-1
d_call: -
cdr3_aa: CSASVGENGYTF
cdr3_nt: TGCAGCGCTTCGGTTGGTGAGAATGGCTACACCTTC

j_call: TRBJ2-7
v_call: TRBV10-1
d_call: -
cdr3_aa: CASRTGTYEQYF
cdr3_nt: TGCGCCAGCAGGACAGGCACCTACGAGCAGTACTTC

j_call: TRBJ1-4
v_call: TRBV7-9
d_call: -
cdr3_aa: CASSLLADLDEKLFF
cdr3_nt: TGTGCCAGCAGCTTATTGGCGGATCTTGATGAAAAACTGTTTTTT

j_call: TRBJ2-3
v_call: TRBV27
d_call: TRBD2
cdr3_aa: CASSPMSGGSTDTQYF
cdr3_nt: TGTGCCAGCAGTCCGATGAGCGGGGGGAGCACAGATACGCAGTATTTT

j_call: TRBJ2-5
v_call: TRBV28
d_call: TRBD2
cdr3_aa: CASSQILAGGETQYF
cdr3_nt: TGTGCCAGCAGCCAGATACTAGCGGGAGGGGAGACCCAGTACTTC

j_call: TRBJ1-2
v_call: TRBV7-2
d_call: -
cdr3_aa: CASSLDPGIANYGYTF
cdr3_nt: TGTGCCAGCAGCTTAGACCCAGGGATAGCTAACTATGGCTACACCTTC

j_call: TRBJ1-3
v_call: TRBV25-1
d_call: -
cdr3_aa: CASSRDSPSGNTIYF
cdr3_nt: TGTGCCAGCAGTCGAGACAGTCCCTCTGGAAACACCATATATTTT

j_call: TRBJ1-1
v_call: TRBV28
d_call: TRBD1
cdr3_aa: CASRGQGTKNTEAFF
cdr3_nt: TGTGCCAGCAGAGGACAGGGGACAAAGAACACTGAAGCTTTCTTT

j_call: TRBJ2-7
v_call: TRBV7-3
d_call: TRBD1
cdr3_aa: CASSFDRGYEQYF
cdr3_nt: TGTGCCAGCAGCTTCGACAGGGGCTACGAGCAGTACTTC

j_call: TRBJ2-3
v_call: TRBV18
d_call: TRBD2
cdr3_aa: CASSSSSGTDTQYF
cdr3_nt: TGTGCCAGCTCATCTTCTAGCGGAACAGATACGCAGTATTTT

j_call: TRBJ2-1
v_call: TRBV5-1
d_call: TRBD2
cdr3_aa: CASRPLADYNEQFF
cdr3_nt: TGCGCCAGCAGACCGCTAGCGGACTACAATGAGCAGTTCTTC

j_call: TRBJ2-5
v_call: TRBV27
d_call: -
cdr3_aa: CASSYPGGTQYF
cdr3_nt: TGTGCCAGCAGTTACCCCGGGGGGACCCAGTACTTC

j_call: TRBJ2-5
v_call: TRBV13
d_call: -
cdr3_aa: CASRSPPGETQYF
cdr3_nt: TGTGCCAGCAGATCCCCCCCGGGAGAGACCCAGTACTTC

j_call: TRBJ2-5
v_call: TRBV6-5
d_call: -
cdr3_aa: CARFTKQGPGETQYF
cdr3_nt: TGTGCCAGGTTCACTAAACAAGGCCCTGGGGAGACCCAGTACTTC

j_call: TRBJ2-7
v_call: TRBV5-4
d_call: TRBD1
cdr3_aa: CASSLIDRVSYEQYF
cdr3_nt: TGTGCCAGCAGCTTAATAGACAGGGTTTCCTACGAGCAGTACTTC

j_call: TRBJ2-7
v_call: TRBV27
d_call: TRBD1
cdr3_aa: CASSEGTGAEQYF
cdr3_nt: TGTGCCAGCAGTGAGGGGACAGGGGCCGAGCAGTACTTC

j_call: TRBJ2-5
v_call: TRBV6-4
d_call: -
cdr3_aa: CASTKAEQETQYF
cdr3_nt: TGTGCCAGCACTAAAGCGGAGCAAGAGACCCAGTACTTC

j_call: TRBJ2-1
v_call: TRBV6-6
d_call: TRBD1
cdr3_aa: CASGGTGTGEQFF
cdr3_nt: TGTGCCAGCGGAGGGACAGGAACAGGTGAGCAGTTCTTC

j_call: TRBJ2-7
v_call: TRBV5-1
d_call: TRBD2
cdr3_aa: CASSLAGVSYEQYF
cdr3_nt: TGCGCCAGCAGCTTAGCGGGAGTATCCTACGAGCAGTACTTC

j_call: TRBJ1-4
v_call: TRBV19
d_call: TRBD1
cdr3_aa: CASRTGKGGNEKLFF
cdr3_nt: TGTGCCAGTCGGACAGGGAAGGGCGGGAATGAAAAACTGTTTTTT

j_call: TRBJ1-3
v_call: TRBV7-2
d_call: -
cdr3_aa: CASSLWSSGNTIYF
cdr3_nt: TGTGCCAGCAGCCTTTGGAGCTCTGGAAACACCATATATTTT

j_call: TRBJ1-1
v_call: TRBV29-1
d_call: -
cdr3_aa: CSAEAQQNTEAFF
cdr3_nt: TGCAGCGCTGAAGCACAGCAGAACACTGAAGCTTTCTTT

j_call: TRBJ2-6
v_call: TRBV28
d_call: -
cdr3_aa: CAIRGHSGANVLTF
cdr3_nt: TGTGCCATCAGGGGCCACTCTGGGGCCAACGTCCTGACTTTC

j_call: TRBJ1-1
v_call: TRBV6-1
d_call: -
cdr3_aa: CASTRQDYTEAFF
cdr3_nt: TGTGCCAGCACCAGACAGGACTACACTGAAGCTTTCTTT

j_call: TRBJ2-3
v_call: TRBV19
d_call: TRBD1
cdr3_aa: CASSWTGPDTQYF
cdr3_nt: TGTGCCAGTAGTTGGACAGGGCCGGATACGCAGTATTTT

j_call: TRBJ2-1
v_call: TRBV5-1
d_call: -
cdr3_aa: CASSSGTLANYNEQFF
cdr3_nt: TGCGCCAGCAGCTCCGGGACCCTAGCGAACTACAATGAGCAGTTCTTC

j_call: TRBJ2-5
v_call: TRBV29-1
d_call: TRBD1
cdr3_aa: CSVEGTGQETQYF
cdr3_nt: TGCAGCGTGGAGGGGACAGGGCAAGAGACCCAGTACTTC

j_call: TRBJ1-2
v_call: TRBV5-4
d_call: TRBD1
cdr3_aa: CASSFGTNVDRAGKGYTF
cdr3_nt: TGTGCCAGCAGTTTTGGGACCAACGTAGACAGGGCTGGGAAGGGCTACACCTTC

j_call: TRBJ1-2
v_call: TRBV20-1
d_call: -
cdr3_aa: CSASRTYGYTF
cdr3_nt: TGCAGTGCTAGCCGGACTTATGGCTACACCTTC

j_call: TRBJ1-1
v_call: TRBV13
d_call: -
cdr3_aa: CASTDKGGAAEAFF
cdr3_nt: TGTGCCAGCACGGATAAGGGGGGGGCCGCTGAAGCTTTCTTT

j_call: TRBJ2-7
v_call: TRBV12-1
d_call: -
cdr3_aa: CASGPFVVYEQYF
cdr3_nt: TGTGCCAGCGGCCCCTTTGTGGTCTACGAGCAGTACTTC

j_call: TRBJ1-2
v_call: TRBV5-1
d_call: TRBD1
cdr3_aa: CASSRDRDGYTF
cdr3_nt: TGCGCCAGCAGCCGGGACAGGGACGGCTACACCTTC

j_call: TRBJ1-1
v_call: TRBV5-5
d_call: -
cdr3_aa: CASSARWGDTEAFF
cdr3_nt: TGTGCCAGCAGCGCCCGTTGGGGGGACACTGAAGCTTTCTTT

j_call: TRBJ2-3
v_call: TRBV5-6
d_call: -
cdr3_aa: CASSLKGGTDTQYF
cdr3_nt: TGTGCCAGCAGCTTGAAAGGGGGCACAGATACGCAGTATTTT

j_call: TRBJ2-5
v_call: TRBV5-4
d_call: -
cdr3_aa: CASSPRGTSQETQYF
cdr3_nt: TGTGCCAGCAGCCCAAGAGGGACATCCCAAGAGACCCAGTACTTC

j_call: TRBJ2-7
v_call: TRBV5-1
d_call: TRBD1
cdr3_aa: CASSLIQGAELAYEQYF
cdr3_nt: TGCGCCAGCAGCTTGATACAGGGGGCCGAACTCGCCTACGAGCAGTACTTC

j_call: TRBJ2-3
v_call: TRBV19
d_call: TRBD1
cdr3_aa: CASSMTGGADTQYF
cdr3_nt: TGTGCCAGTAGTATGACAGGGGGCGCAGATACGCAGTATTTT

j_call: TRBJ2-1
v_call: TRBV9
d_call: TRBD2
cdr3_aa: CASSSDVGGGYNEQFF
cdr3_nt: TGTGCCAGCAGCTCAGATGTTGGCGGGGGGTACAATGAGCAGTTCTTC

j_call: TRBJ1-3
v_call: TRBV18
d_call: -
cdr3_aa: CASSPIPARVGNTIYF
cdr3_nt: TGTGCCAGCTCACCCATCCCCGCGAGGGTTGGAAACACCATATATTTT

j_call: TRBJ1-2
v_call: TRBV28
d_call: -
cdr3_aa: CASSTNYGYTF
cdr3_nt: TGTGCCAGCTCAACTAACTATGGCTACACCTTC

j_call: TRBJ1-4
v_call: TRBV5-1
d_call: -
cdr3_aa: CASSLSRGTGEKLFF
cdr3_nt: TGCGCCAGCAGCTTGTCCAGGGGAACGGGGGAAAAACTGTTTTTT

j_call: TRBJ2-5
v_call: TRBV5-4
d_call: TRBD2
cdr3_aa: CASSPPGTNLQETQYF
cdr3_nt: TGTGCCAGCAGCCCCCCCGGGACTAACCTCCAAGAGACCCAGTACTTC

j_call: TRBJ2-1
v_call: TRBV21-1
d_call: -
cdr3_aa: CASSNPGWNNEQFF
cdr3_nt: TGTGCCAGCAGCAATCCGGGGTGGAACAATGAGCAGTTCTTC

j_call: TRBJ1-1
v_call: TRBV18
d_call: -
cdr3_aa: CASSPAAENTEAFF
cdr3_nt: TGTGCCAGCTCACCGGCGGCGGAGAACACTGAAGCTTTCTTT

j_call: TRBJ2-7
v_call: TRBV19
d_call: TRBD2
cdr3_aa: CASSPGASGTYEQYF
cdr3_nt: TGTGCCAGTAGCCCCGGGGCTAGCGGAACCTACGAGCAGTACTTC

j_call: TRBJ1-2
v_call: TRBV29-1
d_call: TRBD1
cdr3_aa: CSVEQGAVYTF
cdr3_nt: TGCAGCGTTGAACAGGGGGCCGTCTACACCTTC

j_call: TRBJ2-7
v_call: TRBV7-8
d_call: -
cdr3_aa: CASSLGPPFGGYEQYF
cdr3_nt: TGTGCCAGCAGCTTGGGGCCGCCTTTCGGCGGATACGAGCAGTACTTC

j_call: TRBJ2-7
v_call: TRBV4-2
d_call: TRBD1
cdr3_aa: CASSQTRDRPAYEQYF
cdr3_nt: TGTGCCAGCAGCCAGACGAGGGACAGGCCAGCCTACGAGCAGTACTTC

j_call: TRBJ1-1
v_call: TRBV5-8
d_call: -
cdr3_aa: CASESGQSPEAFF
cdr3_nt: TGTGCCAGCGAATCCGGACAGTCCCCTGAAGCTTTCTTT

j_call: TRBJ2-7
v_call: TRBV18
d_call: -
cdr3_aa: CASSFGGAAGDEQYF
cdr3_nt: TGTGCCAGCTCCTTCGGGGGCGCGGCGGGGGACGAGCAGTACTTC